The clone carrying this T cell receptor beta chain was picked up a small number of times. Its antigen remains unidentified. Exclusion criteria comprised uncontrolled infection, other autoimmune disease, pregnancy or lactation. The source of the PBMCs was around 9 ml of fresh peripheral blood. The data stem from a study of T cells in Graves' hyperthyroidism and ophthalmopathy. Findings and caveats of the study: Within blood appeared most thyroid clonotypes that had expanded above 0.001. Ophthalmopathy was model-predicted a median around 6.7 months pre-onset.

This CDR3 contains 14 residues. Germline CDR1 is KGHDR and CDR2 is SFDVKD. With 2 bases removed from V and 4 bases from J, the gap between germline ends came to 10 bases. RNA transcripts provided the source from which TCR beta CDR3 regions were amplified. Researchers ran a first-round RT-PCR on the TCR CDR3 using the HTBI primer set. TCRdb redid the calling of the multiplex PCR reads with MiXCR, one entry per CDR3 protein. The top ten hold about 53% of the sample, which has 340,000 or so distinct CDR3 sequences, roughly 20% seen once. This rearrangement joins TRBV24-1 to TRBJ1-2; D is perhaps TRBD1 (5 bases). This clonotype originated in a woman in her fifties or sixties with Graves' hyperthyroidism. Sequencing was done on a sample of blood. The CDR3 region is CATSDSGYGYGYTF. For the CDR3, the DNA is TGTGCCACCAGTGATTCAGGGTACGGCTATGGCTACACCTTC.